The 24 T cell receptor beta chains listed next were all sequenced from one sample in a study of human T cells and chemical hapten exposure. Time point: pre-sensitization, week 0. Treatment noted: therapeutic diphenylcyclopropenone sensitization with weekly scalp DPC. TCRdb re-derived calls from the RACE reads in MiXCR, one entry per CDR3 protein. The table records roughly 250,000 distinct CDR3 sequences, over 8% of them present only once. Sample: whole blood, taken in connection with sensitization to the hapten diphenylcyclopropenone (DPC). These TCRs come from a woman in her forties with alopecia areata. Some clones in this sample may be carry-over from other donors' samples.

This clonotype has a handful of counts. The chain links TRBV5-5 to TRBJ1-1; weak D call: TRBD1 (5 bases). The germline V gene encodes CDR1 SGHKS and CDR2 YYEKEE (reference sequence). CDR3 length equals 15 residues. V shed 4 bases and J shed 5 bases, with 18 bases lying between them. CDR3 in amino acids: CASSRYVGRGTEAFF. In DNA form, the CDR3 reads TGTGCCAGCAGCCGATACGTTGGGAGGGGAACTGAAGCTTTCTTT.

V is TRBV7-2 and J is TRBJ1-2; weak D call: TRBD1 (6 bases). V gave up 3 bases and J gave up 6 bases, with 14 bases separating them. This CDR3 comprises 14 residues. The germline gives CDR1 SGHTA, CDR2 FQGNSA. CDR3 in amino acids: CASSFYEGVHGYTF. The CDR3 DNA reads TGTGCCAGCAGCTTCTATGAGGGGGTACATGGCTACACCTTC. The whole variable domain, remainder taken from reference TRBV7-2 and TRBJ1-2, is GAGVSQSPSNKVTEKGKDVELRCDPISGHTALYWYRQSLGQGLEFLIYFQGNSAPDKSGLPSDRFSAERTGGSVSTLTIQRTQQEDSAVYLCASSFYEGVHGYTFGSGTRLTVV.

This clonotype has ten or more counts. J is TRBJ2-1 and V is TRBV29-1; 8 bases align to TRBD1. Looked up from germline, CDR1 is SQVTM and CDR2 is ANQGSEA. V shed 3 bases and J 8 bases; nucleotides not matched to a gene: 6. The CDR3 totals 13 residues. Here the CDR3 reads CSVDIGQGHEQFF. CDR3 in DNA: TGCAGCGTTGATATCGGACAGGGCCATGAGCAGTTCTTC.

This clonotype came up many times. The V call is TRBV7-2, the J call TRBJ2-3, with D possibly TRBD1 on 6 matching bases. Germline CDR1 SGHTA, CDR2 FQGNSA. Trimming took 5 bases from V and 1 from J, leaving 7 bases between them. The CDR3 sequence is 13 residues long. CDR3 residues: CASSRQGTDTQYF. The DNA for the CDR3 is TGTGCCAGCAGCCGACAGGGCACAGATACGCAGTATTTT.

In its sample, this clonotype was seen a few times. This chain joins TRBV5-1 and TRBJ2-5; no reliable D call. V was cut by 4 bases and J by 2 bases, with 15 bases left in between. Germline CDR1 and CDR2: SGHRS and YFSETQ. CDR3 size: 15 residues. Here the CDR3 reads CASSAALPPQETQYF. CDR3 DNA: TGCGCCAGCAGCGCGGCCCTACCGCCACAAGAGACCCAGTACTTC.

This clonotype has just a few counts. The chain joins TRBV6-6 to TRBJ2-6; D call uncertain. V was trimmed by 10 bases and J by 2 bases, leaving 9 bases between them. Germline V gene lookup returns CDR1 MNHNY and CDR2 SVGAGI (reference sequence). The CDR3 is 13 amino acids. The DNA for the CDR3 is TGTGCCATCCAGTTGACTGGGGCCAACGTCCTGACTTTC. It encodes CAIQLTGANVLTF.

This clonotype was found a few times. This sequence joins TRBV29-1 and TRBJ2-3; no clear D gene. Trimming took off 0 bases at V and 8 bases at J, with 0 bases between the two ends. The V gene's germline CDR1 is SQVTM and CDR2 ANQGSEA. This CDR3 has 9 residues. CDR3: CSVEDTQYF. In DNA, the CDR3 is TGCAGCGTTGAAGATACGCAGTATTTT.

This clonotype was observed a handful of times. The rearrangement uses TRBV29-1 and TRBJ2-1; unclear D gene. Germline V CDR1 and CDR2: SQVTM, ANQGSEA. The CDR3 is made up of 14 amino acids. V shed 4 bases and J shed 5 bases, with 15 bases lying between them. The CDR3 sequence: CSVASGPSNNEQFF. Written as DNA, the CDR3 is TGCAGCGTTGCTTCAGGACCGAGTAACAATGAGCAGTTCTTC.

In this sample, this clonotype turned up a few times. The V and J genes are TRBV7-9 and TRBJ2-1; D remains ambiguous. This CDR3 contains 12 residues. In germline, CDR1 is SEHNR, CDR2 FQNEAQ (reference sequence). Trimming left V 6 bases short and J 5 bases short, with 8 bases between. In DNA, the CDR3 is TGTGCCAGCAGTCGATGGGACAATGAGCAGTTCTTC. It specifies CASSRWDNEQFF.

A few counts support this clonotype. CDR3 nucleotides: TGTGCCAGCAGCTTAGCGCTTGGGCACAGAAGTAACTATGGCTACACCTTC. Residues: CASSLALGHRSNYGYTF. V is TRBV7-8 and J is TRBJ1-2, with D unclear. The germline V gene encodes CDR1 SGHVS and CDR2 FQNEAQ. Between the trimmed V and J ends, which lost 0 bases and 1 base, there was a span of 15 bases. This CDR3 comprises 17 residues.

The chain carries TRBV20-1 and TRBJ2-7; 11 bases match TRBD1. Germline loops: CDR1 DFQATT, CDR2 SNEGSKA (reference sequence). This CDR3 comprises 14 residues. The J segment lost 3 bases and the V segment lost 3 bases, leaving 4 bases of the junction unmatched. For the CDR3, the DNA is TGCAGTGCTAGTCCCGGGACAGGGGGCTACGAGCAGTACTTC. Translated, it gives CSASPGTGGYEQYF.

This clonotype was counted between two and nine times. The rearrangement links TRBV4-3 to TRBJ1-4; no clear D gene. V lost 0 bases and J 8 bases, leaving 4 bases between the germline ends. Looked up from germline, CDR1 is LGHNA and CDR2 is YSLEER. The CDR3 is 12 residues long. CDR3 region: CASSQDGEKLFF. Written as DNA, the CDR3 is TGCGCCAGCAGCCAAGATGGGGAAAAACTGTTTTTT.

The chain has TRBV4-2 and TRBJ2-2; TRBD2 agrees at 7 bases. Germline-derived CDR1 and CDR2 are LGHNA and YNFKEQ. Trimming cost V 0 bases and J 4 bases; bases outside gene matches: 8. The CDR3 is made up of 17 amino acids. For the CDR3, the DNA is TGTGCCAGCAGCCAAGATCTGGGCGGGAGTTTCACCGGGGAGCTGTTTTTT. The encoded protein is CASSQDLGGSFTGELFF.

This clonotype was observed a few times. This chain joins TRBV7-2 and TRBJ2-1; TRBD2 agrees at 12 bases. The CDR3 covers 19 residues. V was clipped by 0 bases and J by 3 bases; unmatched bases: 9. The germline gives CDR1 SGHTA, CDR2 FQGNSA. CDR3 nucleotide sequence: TGTGCCAGCAGCTTAGCCAACAGACTAGCGGGAGTTTTCTACAATGAGCAGTTCTTC. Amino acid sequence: CASSLANRLAGVFYNEQFF.

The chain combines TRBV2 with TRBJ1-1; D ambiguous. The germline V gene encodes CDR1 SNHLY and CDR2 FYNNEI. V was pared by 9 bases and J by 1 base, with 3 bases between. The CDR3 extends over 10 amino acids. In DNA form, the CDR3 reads TGTGCCAGTAAGAACACTGAAGCTTTCTTT. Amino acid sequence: CASKNTEAFF.

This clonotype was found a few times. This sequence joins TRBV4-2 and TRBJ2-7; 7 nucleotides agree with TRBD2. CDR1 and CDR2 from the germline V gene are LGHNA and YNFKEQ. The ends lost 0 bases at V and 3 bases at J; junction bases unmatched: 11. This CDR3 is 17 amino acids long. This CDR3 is CASSQDLQASGIYEQYF. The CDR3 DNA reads TGTGCCAGCAGCCAAGATTTACAGGCTAGCGGTATCTACGAGCAGTACTTC.

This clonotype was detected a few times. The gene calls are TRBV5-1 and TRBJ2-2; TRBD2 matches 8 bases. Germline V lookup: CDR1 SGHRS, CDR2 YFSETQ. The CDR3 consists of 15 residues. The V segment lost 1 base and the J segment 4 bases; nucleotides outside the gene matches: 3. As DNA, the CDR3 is TGCGCCAGCAGCTTGAGTAGCGGGGTCACCGGGGAGCTGTTTTTT. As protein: CASSLSSGVTGELFF. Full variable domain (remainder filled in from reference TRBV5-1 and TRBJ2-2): KAGVTQTPRYLIKTRGQQVTLSCSPISGHRSVSWYQQTPGQGLQFLFEYFSETQRNKGNFPGRFSGRQFSNSRSEMNVSTLELGDSALYLCASSLSSGVTGELFFGEGSRLTVL.

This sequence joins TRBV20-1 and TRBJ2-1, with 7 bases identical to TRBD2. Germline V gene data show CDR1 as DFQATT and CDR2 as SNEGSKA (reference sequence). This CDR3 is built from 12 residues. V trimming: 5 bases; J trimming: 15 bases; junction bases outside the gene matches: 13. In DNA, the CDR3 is TGCAGTGCTCAGGCGACTAGCCCCGCACCGTTCTTC. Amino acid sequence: CSAQATSPAPFF.

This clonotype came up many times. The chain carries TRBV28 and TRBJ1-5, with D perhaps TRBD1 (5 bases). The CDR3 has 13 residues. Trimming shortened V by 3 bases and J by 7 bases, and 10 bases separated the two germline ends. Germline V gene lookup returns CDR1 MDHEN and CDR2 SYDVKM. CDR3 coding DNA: TGTGCCAGCAGTTTTTTAGGGGCCCAGCCCCAGCATTTT. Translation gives CASSFLGAQPQHF. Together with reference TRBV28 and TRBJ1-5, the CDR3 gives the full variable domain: DVKVTQSSRYLVKRTGEKVFLECVQDMDHENMFWYRQDPGLGLRLIYFSYDVKMKEKGDIPEGYSVSREKKERFSLILESASTNQTSMYLCASSFLGAQPQHFGDGTRLSIL.

CDR3 DNA sequence: TGTGCCAGCAATGTTGAACTAGAAGAGACCCAGTACTTC. It is translated as CASNVELEETQYF. The gene calls are TRBV2 and TRBJ2-5; the D gene is possibly TRBD2 (5 bases). The CDR3 loop spans 13 amino acids. Germline V gene lookup returns CDR1 SNHLY and CDR2 FYNNEI. The germline V and J ends were trimmed by 7 bases and 3 bases, with 12 bases remaining between them.

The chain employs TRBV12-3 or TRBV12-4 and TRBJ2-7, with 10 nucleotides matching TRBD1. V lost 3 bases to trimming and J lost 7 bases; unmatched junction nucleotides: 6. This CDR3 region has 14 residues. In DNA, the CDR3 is TGTGCCAGCAGTTTCGGGACAGGGGCGTCTGAGCAGTACTTC. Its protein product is CASSFGTGASEQYF.

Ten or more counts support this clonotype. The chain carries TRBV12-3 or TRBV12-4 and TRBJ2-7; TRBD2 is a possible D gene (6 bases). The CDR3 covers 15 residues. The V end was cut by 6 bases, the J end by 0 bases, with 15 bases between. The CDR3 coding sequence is TGTGCCAGCAGCCCCCTGGCGGGGTTCTCCTACGAGCAGTACTTC. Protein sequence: CASSPLAGFSYEQYF.

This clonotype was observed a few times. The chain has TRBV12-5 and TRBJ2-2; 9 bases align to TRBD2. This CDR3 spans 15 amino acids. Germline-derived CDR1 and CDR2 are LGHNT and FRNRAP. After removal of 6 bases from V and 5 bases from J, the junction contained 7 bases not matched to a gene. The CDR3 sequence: CASGLAGEGTGELFF. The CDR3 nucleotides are TGTGCTAGTGGCTTAGCGGGAGAGGGGACCGGGGAGCTGTTTTTT.

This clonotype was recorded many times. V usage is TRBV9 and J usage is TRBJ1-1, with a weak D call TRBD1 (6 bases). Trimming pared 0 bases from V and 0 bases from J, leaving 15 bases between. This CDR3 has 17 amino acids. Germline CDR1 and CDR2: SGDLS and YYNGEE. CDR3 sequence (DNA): TGTGCCAGCAGCGTAGACCCAGGGGCAACCATGAACACTGAAGCTTTCTTT. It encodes CASSVDPGATMNTEAFF. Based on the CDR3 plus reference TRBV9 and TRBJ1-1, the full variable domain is DSGVTQTPKHLITATGQRVTLRCSPRSGDLSVYWYQQSLDQGLQFLIQYYNGEERAKGNILERFSAQQFPDLHSELNLSSLELGDSALYFCASSVDPGATMNTEAFFGQGTRLTVV.